The TCR beta chain under discussion was sequenced for a study of T cell repertoires in cytomegalovirus infection. The wider study: A matching HLA type, together with CMV infection, was signaled by public TCR beta signatures.

Using its own MiXCR run on the reads, TCRdb lists one record per CDR3 protein. Of under 350,000 distinct CDR3 sequences listed, 9.6% are singletons. Study results and limitations: Dominating the ex vivo response were HLA-C-restricted CMV-specific TCR beta clonotypes.

Details on this clonotype: Its antigen is not identified.

The CDR3 loop spans 14 amino acids. The V and J ends lost 4 bases and 0 bases, in that order; junction bases with no gene match: 3. Germline lookup yields CDR1 SGHDT and CDR2 YYEEEE. The clonotype originates from a human donor in good health (CMV status not recorded). Some clones in this sample may be carry-over from other donors' samples. The V gene is TRBV5-6, the J gene TRBJ1-2; 7 bases fit TRBD1. The specimen sequenced was PBMCs. CDR3 sequence (DNA): TGTGCCAGCAGCAGGACAGGCCCTAACTATGGCTACACCTTC. Its translation: CASSRTGPNYGYTF.